The rows below give T cell receptor beta chains drawn from one sample of a study of blood T cell repertoires in COVID-19. Sequenced by immunoSEQ multiplex PCR; TCRdb stores in-frame clones only, minus some. The sample holds roughly 170,000 clones, approximately 90% seen once. Sample: peripheral blood. These receptors were collected from a man aged 60-69 years with acute or convalescent COVID-19. Both conserved end residues are part of each CDR3. The D gene is left open where the match is weak. Not every row has a clone size; where given, it reads once, few, many or a size class.

d_call j_call clone_size v_call cdr3_aa cdr3_nt
. TRBJ2-3 . TRBV9 CASSVVIGGVDTQYF TGTGCCAGCAGCGTAGTAATAGGGGGTGTAGATACGCAGTATTTT
. TRBJ2-2 . TRBV18 CASSPRGNRNTGELFF TGTGCCAGCTCACCAAGGGGGAACCGGAACACCGGGGAGCTGTTTTTT
TRBD2 TRBJ2-1 . TRBV10-3 CAIRSSGTYNEQFF TGTGCCATCAGGTCTAGCGGGACCTACAATGAGCAGTTCTTC
TRBD1 TRBJ1-2 . TRBV9 CASSPRWTGGTGYTF TGTGCCAGCAGCCCACGTTGGACAGGGGGTACTGGCTACACCTTC
TRBD2 TRBJ2-3 . TRBV19 CASSISGGRAPDTQYF TGTGCCAGTAGTATCAGCGGCGGGAGGGCCCCAGATACGCAGTATTTT
. TRBJ1-6 . TRBV7-2 CASSLAGEVRNSPLHF TGTGCCAGCAGCTTAGCGGGGGAGGTGAGGAATTCACCCCTCCACTTT
TRBD1 TRBJ2-5 . TRBV5-1 CASSLGQAQETQYF TGCGCCAGCAGCCTGGGACAGGCCCAAGAGACCCAGTACTTC
TRBD1 TRBJ1-4 . TRBV10-3 CAISGSGTGDEKLFF TGTGCCATCAGTGGGTCCGGGACAGGGGACGAAAAACTGTTTTTT
. TRBJ1-2 . TRBV7-8 CASSLGGVGQPINYGYTF TGTGCCAGCAGCTTAGGAGGAGTGGGTCAGCCTATTAACTATGGCTACACCTTC
. TRBJ2-5 . TRBV18 CASSPRDSNQETQYF TGTGCCAGCTCACCTCGAGACAGCAACCAAGAGACCCAGTACTTC
TRBD1 TRBJ1-2 few TRBV3-1/TRBV3-2 CASSQEHGQAGGLSLSNYGYTF TGTGCCAGCAGCCAAGAACACGGACAGGCTGGAGGGCTCAGCTTAAGCAACTATGGCTACACCTTC
TRBD2 TRBJ2-5 once TRBV19 CASSREGETQYF TGTGCCAGTTCCAGGGAGGGGGAGACCCAGTACTTC
. TRBJ1-6 . TRBV12-3/TRBV12-4 CASSYPGSPLHF TGTGCCAGCAGTTATCCCGGTTCACCCCTCCACTTT
TRBD1 TRBJ2-5 . TRBV16 CASSPDRPQETQYF TGTGCCAGCAGCCCGGACAGGCCGCAAGAGACCCAGTACTTC
. TRBJ1-5 . TRBV3-1/TRBV3-2 CASKPGSGEDQPQHF TGTGCCAGCAAGCCGGGATCGGGGGAGGATCAGCCCCAGCATTTT
. TRBJ1-5 . TRBV21-1 CASSKEHRGNQPQHF TGTGCCAGCAGCAAAGAACACAGGGGAAATCAGCCCCAGCATTTT
. TRBJ1-2 . TRBV6-5 CASSADRSYGYTF TGTGCCAGCAGCGCAGACAGGTCCTATGGCTACACCTTC